This entry lists 26 T cell receptor beta chains sequenced from one sample in a study of T cell responses to AZD1222 COVID-19 vaccine. Sequencing was performed with immunoSEQ multiplex PCR; in TCRdb, only in-frame clones are kept and a portion is missing. The table shows over 150,000 clones, with 92% occurring only once. Source: peripheral blood, taken on day 0 of AZD1222 vaccination. These receptors were obtained from an adult in good health.

This chain links TRBV18 with TRBJ2-1; 10 bases align to TRBD2. Trimming at V came to 3 bases and at J to 0 bases, leaving 2 bases not matched to a gene. The CDR3 contains 16 residues. Germline V gene data show CDR1 as KGHSH and CDR2 as LQKENI. The CDR3 DNA reads as TGTGCCAGCTCACCTCAGCGGGGGGGCTCCTACAATGAGCAGTTCTTC. This gives the protein CASSPQRGGSYNEQFF.

V gene TRBV7-2 combines with J gene TRBJ1-6, with TRBD1 as a possible D gene (6 bases). The germline gives CDR1 SGHTA, CDR2 FQGNSA. The germline V and J ends were trimmed by 4 bases and 5 bases, with 21 bases remaining between them. The CDR3 totals 18 residues. CDR3: CASSSYTRGWGHNSPLHF. The CDR3 DNA is TGTGCCAGCAGCTCTTATACCCGGGGTTGGGGGCATAATTCACCCCTCCACTTT.

This chain connects TRBV12-3 or TRBV12-4 to TRBJ1-5; weak D call: TRBD1 (5 bases). CDR3 length: 12 residues. V dropped 8 bases and J dropped 5 bases, with 10 bases sitting between them. The CDR3 loop reads CASSRGDQPQHF. CDR3 DNA: TGTGCCAGCTCTAGGGGAGATCAGCCCCAGCATTTT.

The chain carries TRBV11-2 and TRBJ1-1; maybe TRBD1 (5 bases). CDR1 SGHAT and CDR2 FQNNGV come from the germline V gene. The CDR3 has 16 residues. V dropped 2 bases and J dropped 1 base, with 14 bases sitting between them. The CDR3 here is CASSLSWDRSNTEAFF. As DNA, the CDR3 is TGTGCCAGCAGCTTATCATGGGACCGATCGAACACTGAAGCTTTCTTT.

J is TRBJ2-2 and V is TRBV10-2; no firm D call. Trimming left V 4 bases short and J 1 base short, with 4 bases between. The V gene's germline CDR1 is WSHSY and CDR2 SAAADI. The CDR3 has 13 amino acids. The chain's CDR3 is CASSVQNTGELFF. Written as DNA, the CDR3 is TGCGCCAGCAGTGTTCAGAACACCGGGGAGCTGTTTTTT.

This chain joins TRBV7-2 and TRBJ2-1, with D hard to call. Germline CDR1 and CDR2: SGHTA and FQGNSA. V lost 2 bases to trimming and J lost 8 bases, with 10 bases between them. The CDR3 contains 13 residues. The chain's CDR3 is CASSLPNSDEQFF. The CDR3 bases are TGTGCCAGCAGCTTACCTAACTCGGATGAGCAGTTCTTC.

This chain joins TRBV19 and TRBJ1-4, with D hard to call. CDR3 size: 16 residues. The germline CDR1 and CDR2 sequences are LNHDA and SQIVND (reference sequence). Trimming took 3 bases from V and 0 from J, leaving 11 bases between them. The CDR3: CASSMVGGPTNEKLFF. CDR3 sequence (DNA): TGTGCCAGTAGTATGGTCGGAGGCCCAACTAATGAAAAACTGTTTTTT.

The chain carries TRBV13 and TRBJ2-6; D remains unclear. The germline V gene encodes CDR1 PRHDT and CDR2 FYEKMQ (reference sequence). This CDR3 region has 15 residues. The V end was cut by 6 bases, the J end by 1 base, with 10 bases between. The CDR3 region is CASSGIRSGANVLTF. The CDR3 DNA is TGTGCCAGCAGTGGGATTCGGTCTGGGGCCAACGTCCTGACTTTC.

V gene TRBV9 combines with J gene TRBJ1-3; the D gene is possibly TRBD1 (5 bases). Germline CDR1 SGDLS, CDR2 YYNGEE. The CDR3 length is 14 residues. Trimming shortened V by 3 bases and J by 7 bases, and 14 bases separated the two germline ends. CDR3 region: CASSGGRGWNTIYF. CDR3 DNA: TGTGCCAGCAGCGGAGGGAGGGGCTGGAACACCATATATTTT.

With regard to this clone: The junction does not match germline at one end; this may be a read error. The CDR3 loop reads CASSLARTATDTQYF. CDR3 coding DNA: TGTGCCAGCAGTTTAGCTCGGACTGCAACAGATACGCAGTATTTT. The chain employs TRBV7-2 and TRBJ2-3; the D gene is possibly TRBD2 (5 bases). Germline V gene data show CDR1 as SGHTA and CDR2 as FQGNSA. The CDR3 is 15 amino acids.

The V and J genes are TRBV6-5 and TRBJ1-2; 8 bases fit TRBD1. The CDR3 has 14 residues. Per the germline V gene, CDR1 is MNHEY and CDR2 is SVGAGI. With V trimmed by 3 bases and J by 6 bases, 6 bases remained unmatched. The DNA for the CDR3 is TGTGCCAGCAGTTATCGGGGGGACAGGCATGGCTACACCTTC. It yields the protein CASSYRGDRHGYTF.

V usage is TRBV7-9 and J usage is TRBJ2-3; 7 positions agree with TRBD1. The length of the CDR3 is 17 residues. Germline V gene lookup returns CDR1 SEHNR and CDR2 FQNEAQ (reference sequence). With V trimmed by 2 bases and J by 0 bases, 8 bases remained unmatched. This chain's CDR3 is CASSLPPGRGSTDTQYF. As DNA, the CDR3 is TGTGCCAGCAGCTTACCGCCGGGCAGGGGGAGCACAGATACGCAGTATTTT.

This chain uses TRBV30 with TRBJ2-7; perhaps TRBD1 as D (7 bases). Germline loops: CDR1 GTSNPN, CDR2 SVGIG (reference sequence). This CDR3 is 17 amino acids long. The V gene lost 4 bases and the J gene lost 6 bases, with 28 bases spanning the gap. CDR3 DNA sequence: TGTGCCTGGACCAGACTACATAGGGGGCTTCGGCGGGGCGAGCAGTACTTC. Protein: CAWTRLHRGLRRGEQYF.

The chain links TRBV10-3 to TRBJ1-2; 9 nucleotides agree with TRBD1. Per germline, CDR1 ENHRY and CDR2 SYGVKD. The V gene end was trimmed by 5 bases and the J gene end by 4 bases; junction bases not matched to a gene: 8. This CDR3 is 15 amino acids long. CDR3 in amino acids: CAISQLGQGTYGYTF. In DNA form, the CDR3 reads TGTGCCATCAGTCAACTCGGACAGGGGACCTATGGCTACACCTTC.

As for this clone: Germline is not matched at one junction end, which may reflect a read error. In the same sample, other DNA sequences code for this CDR3. This chain connects TRBV9 to TRBJ2-5; D ambiguous. The CDR3 totals 15 residues. Germline V gene sequence: CDR1 SGDLS, CDR2 YYNGEE. CDR3 in DNA: TGTGCCAGCAGCGTAGCGGGTATTGGGCGAGAGACTCAGTACTTC. Its translation: CASSVAGIGRETQYF.

This sequence joins TRBV7-9 and TRBJ2-7, with D maybe TRBD1 (5 bases). The germline gives CDR1 SEHNR, CDR2 FQNEAQ (reference sequence). V lost 2 bases to trimming and J lost 2 bases, with 7 bases between them. The CDR3 is 13 amino acids. CDR3: CASSLQGPYEQYF. CDR3 bases: TGTGCCAGCAGCTTACAGGGTCCCTACGAGCAGTACTTC.

V usage is TRBV4-2 and J usage is TRBJ2-7; D uncertain. Germline values: CDR1 LGHNA, CDR2 YNFKEQ. This CDR3 region has 13 residues. Trimming removed 1 base at V and 7 bases at J, with 11 bases between. CDR3 in DNA: TGTGCCAGCAGCCAAGGCCTGGGATGGGAGCAGTACTTC. Amino acid sequence: CASSQGLGWEQYF.

The rearrangement joins TRBV18 to TRBJ2-7, with 12 bases identical to TRBD2. V lost 6 bases and J lost 6; bases outside the gene matches: 21. This CDR3 has 19 residues. The germline V gene encodes CDR1 KGHSH and CDR2 LQKENI. The CDR3 DNA is TGTGCCAGCTCCATCACCGGGACTAGCGGGTTATCCCCCTCTGTCGAGCAGTACTTC. Its protein is CASSITGTSGLSPSVEQYF.

V and J are TRBV12-3 or TRBV12-4 and TRBJ1-2; D call uncertain. Deletions cut 3 bases from V and 6 bases from J, with 11 bases between. The CDR3 is 13 residues long. DNA of the CDR3: TGTGCCAGCAGTTTGGCCCCCGGGGATGGCTACACCTTC. It specifies CASSLAPGDGYTF.

The rearrangement links TRBV12-5 to TRBJ1-6; TRBD1 aligns across 10 bases. The V gene end was trimmed by 4 bases and the J gene end by 4 bases; junction bases not matched to a gene: 7. CDR1 is LGHNT, CDR2 FRNRAP, per germline. This CDR3 has 17 residues. The CDR3 coding sequence is TGTGCTAGTGGTTCGATGGGGACAGGGGATTATAATTCACCCCTCCACTTT. It yields the protein CASGSMGTGDYNSPLHF. The full variable domain, rest sourced from reference TRBV12-5 and TRBJ1-6, is DARVTQTPRHKVTEMGQEVTMRCQPILGHNTVFWYRQTMMQGLELLAYFRNRAPLDDSGMPKDRFSAEMPDATLATLKIQPSEPRDSAVYFCASGSMGTGDYNSPLHFGNGTRLTVT.

The rearrangement joins TRBV10-2 to TRBJ2-1; 12 bases line up with TRBD2. Trimming removed 1 base from V and 13 bases from J; junction bases left unmatched: 8. The CDR3 totals 15 residues. Germline V gene sequence: CDR1 WSHSY, CDR2 SAAADI. The CDR3 nucleotides are TGCGCCAGCAGTGAGTGGGCTAGCGGGGGGGCCCGCCAGTTCTTC. Translated: CASSEWASGGARQFF.

This clone is a singleton in its sample. The chain combines TRBV4-1 with TRBJ2-3, with TRBD2 identical over 15 bases. V dropped 5 bases and J dropped 0; count of bases not matched to a gene: 3. Germline V gene lookup returns CDR1 MGHRA and CDR2 YSYEKL. The CDR3 extends over 17 amino acids. The CDR3 protein is CASSRTSGGASTDTQYF. The CDR3, as DNA: TGCGCCAGCAGCAGGACTAGCGGGGGGGCTAGCACAGATACGCAGTATTTT.

This sequence joins TRBV5-6 and TRBJ2-2; the D is unclear. The CDR3 runs to 11 residues. Germline V gene sequence: CDR1 SGHDT, CDR2 YYEEEE. Trimming cost V 9 bases and J 6 bases, with 9 bases left between them. CDR3 bases: TGTGCCACAGGACGCCCCGGGGAGCTGTTTTTT. It translates to CATGRPGELFF.

The table lists this clone with a few counts. The J gene is TRBJ2-7, the V gene TRBV21-1; TRBD1 is the table's D call and was not checked against the DNA. TRBV21-1 is a pseudogene segment. The CDR3 consists of 15 residues. The CDR3, as DNA: TGTGCCAGCAGCAGAGAACAGGGGTCGTCCTACGAGCAGTACTTC. Amino acid sequence: CASSREQGSSYEQYF.

This chain connects TRBV6-5 to TRBJ2-5; 7 positions agree with TRBD1. The V gene's germline CDR1 is MNHEY and CDR2 SVGAGI. V dropped 4 bases and J dropped 4; count of bases not matched to a gene: 9. This CDR3 is 15 amino acids long. CDR3 residues: CASSSLTGQLETQYF. CDR3 coding DNA: TGTGCCAGCAGTTCGCTTACGGGACAGCTAGAGACCCAGTACTTC.

The chain has TRBV2 and TRBJ1-5; tentative D call: TRBD1 (5 bases). The ends were cut back, 6 bases at V and 11 bases at J, with 14 bases in the middle. This CDR3 has 12 amino acids. Germline CDR1 reads SNHLY; CDR2 reads FYNNEI. The CDR3 nucleotides are TGTGCCAGCAGGGATCCAGGGAAAGCCCAGCATTTT. This gives the protein CASRDPGKAQHF.